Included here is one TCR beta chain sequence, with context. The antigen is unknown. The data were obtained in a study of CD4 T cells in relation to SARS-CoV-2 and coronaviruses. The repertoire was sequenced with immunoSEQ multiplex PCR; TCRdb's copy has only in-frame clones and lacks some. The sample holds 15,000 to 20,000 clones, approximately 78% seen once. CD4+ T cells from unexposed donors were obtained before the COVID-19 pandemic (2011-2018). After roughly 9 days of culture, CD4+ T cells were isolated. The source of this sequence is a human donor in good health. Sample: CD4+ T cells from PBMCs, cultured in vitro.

In DNA form, the CDR3 reads TGTGCCAGCAGCGCCGGGACGGACTATGGCTACACCTTC. Translated: CASSAGTDYGYTF. V is TRBV6-5 and J is TRBJ1-2, with D maybe TRBD1 (5 bases). This CDR3 contains 13 residues. The germline V gene has CDR1 MNHEY and CDR2 SVGAGI. The V end was cut by 6 bases, the J end by 3 bases, with 11 bases between.